The 14 T cell receptor beta chains given below trace back to one sample, sequenced in a study of cytomegalovirus exposure and HLA in healthy donors. Primers included in the PCR were 60 Vbeta and 13 Jbeta primers. Profiling relied on immunoSEQ multiplex PCR, and the TCRdb table lists in-frame clones only, not all of them. The sample gives roughly 200,000 clones, almost 85% of which show up once; approximately 2.4% is in the top ten. The sample consisted of PBMCs. These receptors were taken from a woman aged 45-59 years in good health and CMV-seronegative.

This clone was counted only a few times. The rearrangement links TRBV5-8 to TRBJ2-3, with D perhaps matching TRBD1 (5 bases). CDR3 length: 14 residues. Germline V gene lookup returns CDR1 SGHTS and CDR2 YDEGEE. The V end was cut by 1 base, the J end by 5 bases, with 11 bases between. The CDR3 bases are TGTGCCAGCAGCTTGATGGGGCGTGGAGATACGCAGTATTTT. As protein: CASSLMGRGDTQYF.

The gene calls are TRBV13 and TRBJ2-1; 7 nucleotides line up with TRBD2. CDR1 PRHDT and CDR2 FYEKMQ come from the germline V gene (reference sequence). The CDR3 length is 15 residues. The V gene end was trimmed by 5 bases and the J gene end by 2 bases; junction bases not matched to a gene: 6. The CDR3 nucleotides are TGTGCCAGCAGCATTTCCGGGAGGACCTACAATGAGCAGTTCTTC. As protein: CASSISGRTYNEQFF.

The count of this clone is one. The J gene is TRBJ2-5, the V gene TRBV19; D is perhaps TRBD2 (6 bases). CDR3 size: 12 residues. V lost 5 bases and J lost 5, with 9 bases in between. CDR1 and CDR2 (germline): LNHDA, SQIVND (reference sequence). The CDR3 nucleotides read TGTGCCAGTAGTGGGGGGAAGGAGACCCAGTACTTC. The encoded protein is CASSGGKETQYF.

The rearrangement links TRBV5-8 to TRBJ1-5; the D gene is possibly TRBD1 (6 bases). Trimming removed 2 bases from V and 11 bases from J, with 14 bases in between. CDR1 is SGHTS and CDR2 is YDEGEE in the germline V gene. The CDR3 is 13 amino acids. The CDR3 coding sequence is TGTGCCAGCAGCTTAGGGGGGGTGGTGGCCCAGCATTTT. It yields the protein CASSLGGVVAQHF.

The V call is TRBV7-2, the J call TRBJ2-1; a weak D match, TRBD1 (6 bases). The V end lost 5 bases, the J end lost 0 bases, and 11 bases lay between the germline ends. The CDR3 has 15 amino acids. In germline, CDR1 is SGHTA, CDR2 FQGNSA. The CDR3 sequence: CASSHRTASYNEQFF. CDR3 nucleotides: TGTGCCAGCAGCCACCGGACAGCCTCCTACAATGAGCAGTTCTTC.

This rearrangement joins TRBV5-4 to TRBJ1-2, with TRBD1 identical over 8 bases. The J segment lost 0 bases and the V segment lost 4 bases, leaving 2 bases of the junction unmatched. There are 14 residues in the CDR3. The germline V gene has CDR1 SGHNT and CDR2 YYREEE (reference sequence). The CDR3 reads CASSRDRTNYGYTF. The CDR3 DNA reads as TGTGCCAGCAGCCGGGACAGGACTAACTATGGCTACACCTTC. The variable domain in full, completed from reference TRBV5-4 and TRBJ1-2, reads ETGVTQSPTHLIKTRGQQVTLRCSSQSGHNTVSWYQQALGQGPQFIFQYYREEENGRGNFPPRFSGLQFPNYSSELNVNALELDDSALYLCASSRDRTNYGYTFGSGTRLTVV.

This clone occurred once. This chain connects TRBV19 to TRBJ1-1; D is possibly TRBD1 (6 bases). Germline values: CDR1 LNHDA, CDR2 SQIVND (reference sequence). CDR3 length: 14 residues. V was trimmed by 3 bases and J by 4 bases, leaving 12 bases between them. CDR3 sequence: CASSIPAGATEAFF. The CDR3 coding sequence is TGTGCCAGTAGTATTCCGGCAGGGGCCACTGAAGCTTTCTTT.

The rearrangement joins TRBV2 to TRBJ2-2; 12 bases align to TRBD2. This CDR3 has 20 amino acids. The germline V gene encodes CDR1 SNHLY and CDR2 FYNNEI. After removal of 7 bases from V and 0 bases from J, the junction contained 15 bases not matched to a gene. The CDR3 DNA sequence: TGTGCCAGCACCGGACTAGCGGGGAGATCCAGGATGGCGAACACCGGGGAGCTGTTTTTT. Its translation is CASTGLAGRSRMANTGELFF.

This chain uses TRBV18 with TRBJ1-1; the match to TRBD1 covers 7 bases. Trimming took 4 bases from V and 11 from J; bases not matched to a gene: 13. The CDR3 has 14 amino acids. Germline CDR1 KGHSH, CDR2 LQKENI. The chain's CDR3 is CASSRAQDRSKAFF. CDR3 coding DNA: TGTGCCAGCTCACGGGCTCAGGACAGGAGCAAGGCTTTCTTT.

This clone has just a few counts. The V and J genes are TRBV27 and TRBJ1-5; 8 positions agree with TRBD1. V trimming: 3 bases; J trimming: 7 bases; junction bases outside the gene matches: 5. Germline loops: CDR1 MNHEY, CDR2 SMNVEV (reference sequence). This CDR3 spans 14 amino acids. The CDR3, as DNA: TGTGCCAGCAGTTTGCAGGGGGCAGGCCAGCCCCAGCATTTT. It translates to CASSLQGAGQPQHF.

The V gene is TRBV6-6, the J gene TRBJ2-2; 7 bases fit TRBD1. The J segment lost 5 bases and the V segment lost 7 bases, leaving 1 base of the junction unmatched. This CDR3 spans 12 amino acids. Germline loops: CDR1 MNHNY, CDR2 SVGAGI (reference sequence). The CDR3 nucleotides are TGTGCCAGCAAACAGGGGACCGGGGAGCTGTTTTTT. This encodes CASKQGTGELFF.

V gene TRBV19 combines with J gene TRBJ2-7; 7 bases are a match to TRBD2. Germline V gene lookup returns CDR1 LNHDA and CDR2 SQIVND (reference sequence). V trimming: 5 bases; J trimming: 4 bases; junction bases outside the gene matches: 11. This CDR3 is built from 15 residues. In nucleotides, the CDR3 is TGTGCCAGTAGTTTGAGCGGGGTAGCTTTGTACGAGCAGTACTTC. Translating it yields CASSLSGVALYEQYF.

This sequence joins TRBV28 and TRBJ1-1; possibly TRBD1 for D (5 bases). Trimming shortened V by 3 bases and J by 3 bases, and 8 bases separated the two germline ends. The length of the CDR3 is 13 residues. CDR1 and CDR2 from the germline V gene are MDHEN and SYDVKM. DNA of the CDR3: TGTGCCAGCAGTTTCCCCAGGGACACTGAAGCTTTCTTT. It codes for CASSFPRDTEAFF.

The rearrangement links TRBV30 to TRBJ2-5, with 15 bases identical to TRBD2. The better agreement between TRBJ2-7 and the DNA end casts doubt on the J call. This CDR3 region has 20 residues. Per germline, CDR1 GTSNPN and CDR2 SVGIG (reference sequence). CDR3 amino acids: CAWFAGLGLAGGSYSYEQYF. The CDR3 coding sequence is TGTGCCTGGTTTGCAGGGCTCGGACTAGCGGGAGGGTCCTACTCCTACGAGCAGTACTTC.